This TCR beta chain came from a study of CXCR3-negative and CXCR3-positive naive CD8 T cells. The CDR3 totals 15 residues. cDNA libraries for TRB were generated by 5' RACE incorporating UMI labels. TCRdb reprocessed the 5' RACE reads and reports one entry per CDR3 protein, with no DNA. The table for this sample gives under 75,000 distinct CDR3 sequences. V and J are TRBV12-3 or TRBV12-4 and TRBJ2-5; as DNA is missing, the TRBD1 call by TCRdb cannot be tested. The specimen was naive CXCR3- CD8+ T cells from blood. Sample subset: CD45RO-CCR7+CD27+CD95- naive CD8+ T cells lacking CXCR3 (TNR3-). The clonotype comes from a human donor in good health. Some clones in this sample may be carry-over from other donors' samples. This chain's CDR3 is CASSLVPPIQETQYF.